The clone carrying this T cell receptor (beta chain) showed up just a few times. The antigen remains undetermined. A single record per CDR3 protein comes from TCRdb applying MiXCR to the reads. The profile shows around 450,000 distinct CDR3 sequences, 11% of them singletons. The data were taken from a study of T cell repertoires in cytomegalovirus infection. Study context: Indications came from public TCR beta signatures; they pointed to CMV infection and to a matching HLA type.

The CDR3 covers 13 residues. Germline lookup yields CDR1 LNHDA and CDR2 SQIVND (reference sequence). The trim removed 5 bases at V and 8 bases at J, leaving 8 bases unmatched. Study results and limitations: There were carriers of CMV plus the relevant HLA, and cumulative public TCR beta family frequency identified them. Predominance within the ex vivo response was attributable to HLA-C-restricted CMV-specific TCR beta clonotypes.

This sequence was found in a human donor in good health (CMV status not recorded). Some clones in this sample may be carry-over from other donors' samples. The V gene is TRBV19, the J gene TRBJ1-1, with 7 nucleotides matching TRBD1. Sequencing was done on a sample of PBMCs. DNA of the CDR3: TGTGCCAGTAGTCCACACGGACAGGCGGAAGCTTTCTTT. It yields the protein CASSPHGQAEAFF.